This T cell receptor (beta chain) was identified in a study of OX40 agonist ivuxolimab in advanced cancers. Study-wide background: Checkpoint inhibitors had been given previously to approximately 40% of patients. In three patients, partial responses were observed, one with hepatocellular carcinoma and two with cutaneous melanoma.

Measured with immunoSEQ multiplex PCR; TCRdb has only the in-frame clones, and not every one. The sample holds about 77,000 clones; about 85% are singletons and the top ten take about 4.9%. Germline CDR1 and CDR2: SGHRS and YFSETQ. The ends were cut back, 2 bases at V and 2 bases at J, with 7 bases in the middle. The CDR3 consists of 13 residues. This material consisted of CD4+ or CD8+ T cells sorted from blood, taken in a trial of the OX40 agonist ivuxolimab. The sequence was collected from an adult with an advanced solid tumor such as melanoma, head and neck, liver or kidney cancer. The V call is TRBV5-1, the J call TRBJ2-5; D gene unclear. The CDR3 DNA reads as TGCGCCAGCAGCTTCAATACACAAGAGACCCAGTACTTC. Amino acid sequence: CASSFNTQETQYF.